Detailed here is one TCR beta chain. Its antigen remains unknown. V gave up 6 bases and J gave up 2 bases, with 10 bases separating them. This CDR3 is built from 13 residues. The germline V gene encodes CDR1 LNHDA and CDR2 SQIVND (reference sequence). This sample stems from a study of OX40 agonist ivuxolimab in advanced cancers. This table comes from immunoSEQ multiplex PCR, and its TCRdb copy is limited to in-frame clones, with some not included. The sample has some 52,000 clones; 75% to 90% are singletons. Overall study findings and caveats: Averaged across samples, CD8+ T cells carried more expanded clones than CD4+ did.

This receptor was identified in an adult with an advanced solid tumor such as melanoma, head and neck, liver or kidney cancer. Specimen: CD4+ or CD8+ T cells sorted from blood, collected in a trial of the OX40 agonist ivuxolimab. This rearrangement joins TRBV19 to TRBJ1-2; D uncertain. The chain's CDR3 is CASRFGSNYGYTF. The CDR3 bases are TGTGCCAGTAGATTCGGGAGCAACTATGGCTACACCTTC. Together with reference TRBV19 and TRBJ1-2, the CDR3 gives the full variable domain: DGGITQSPKYLFRKEGQNVTLSCEQNLNHDAMYWYRQDPGQGLRLIYYSQIVNDFQKGDIAEGYSVSREKKESFPLTVTSAQKNPTAFYLCASRFGSNYGYTFGSGTRLTVV.